A single sample gave rise to the 32 T cell receptor beta chains below, sequenced in a study of T cells in Graves' hyperthyroidism and ophthalmopathy. Researchers amplified the TCR beta CDR3 regions from RNA transcripts. Carried out on the TCR CDR3, a first-round RT-PCR used the HTBI primer set. In TCRdb, the multiplex PCR reads were re-called with MiXCR into one record per CDR3 protein. The sample holds hundreds of thousands of distinct CDR3 sequences, 15% to 19% seen once. Sequences were obtained from blood. The receptors were gathered from a woman between 18 and 29 years old with Graves' hyperthyroidism that later progressed to Graves' ophthalmopathy.

There are many counts of this clonotype. The J gene is TRBJ2-1, the V gene TRBV5-1; D call uncertain. The germline gives CDR1 SGHRS, CDR2 YFSETQ. The CDR3 contains 14 residues. The germline V and J ends were trimmed by 1 base and 3 bases, with 8 bases remaining between them. Here the CDR3 reads CASSLLAYYNEQFF. The DNA for the CDR3 is TGCGCCAGCAGCTTGTTGGCTTACTACAATGAGCAGTTCTTC. The whole variable domain, remainder taken from reference TRBV5-1 and TRBJ2-1, is KAGVTQTPRYLIKTRGQQVTLSCSPISGHRSVSWYQQTPGQGLQFLFEYFSETQRNKGNFPGRFSGRQFSNSRSEMNVSTLELGDSALYLCASSLLAYYNEQFFGPGTRLTVL.

This clonotype was recorded a few times. The chain recombines TRBV4-1 with TRBJ2-2, with 11 bases aligning to TRBD1. Per the germline V gene, CDR1 is MGHRA and CDR2 is YSYEKL. The CDR3 has 16 residues. Germline trimming cut 4 bases from V and 4 bases from J; bases unmatched to any gene: 5. CDR3 protein: CASSRSGTGGTGELFF. CDR3 bases: TGCGCCAGCAGCCGCTCCGGGACAGGGGGCACCGGGGAGCTGTTTTTT.

This clonotype occurred many times. The chain has TRBV7-2 and TRBJ2-7, with 12 bases identical to TRBD2. V lost 4 bases and J lost 5; bases outside the gene matches: 9. The CDR3 has 16 amino acids. Germline CDR1 reads SGHTA; CDR2 reads FQGNSA. CDR3 in amino acids: CASSSLAGGLGNEQYF. CDR3 DNA: TGTGCCAGCAGCTCCCTAGCGGGAGGGTTGGGAAACGAGCAGTACTTC. Together with reference TRBV7-2 and TRBJ2-7, the CDR3 gives the full variable domain: GAGVSQSPSNKVTEKGKDVELRCDPISGHTALYWYRQSLGQGLEFLIYFQGNSAPDKSGLPSDRFSAERTGGSVSTLTIQRTQQEDSAVYLCASSSLAGGLGNEQYFGPGTRLTVT.

On this clonotype: A much larger clone lies one base from this, so it may be a read error. The chain employs TRBV24-1 and TRBJ2-3; tentative D call: TRBD1 (6 bases). The CDR3 has 15 amino acids. CDR1 KGHDR and CDR2 SFDVKD come from the germline V gene. Between the trimmed V and J ends, which lost 7 bases and 6 bases, there was a span of 19 bases. In DNA, the CDR3 is TGTGCCACCAGCCCTACAGGGTTGAGTGGGGATACGCAGTATTTT. It yields the protein CATSPTGLSGDTQYF.

This clonotype was counted many times. The chain recombines TRBV6-1 with TRBJ2-3, with D possibly TRBD2 on 5 matching bases. Trimming took off 4 bases at V and 3 bases at J, with 11 bases between the two ends. The CDR3 runs 14 residues. Looked up from germline, CDR1 is MNHNS and CDR2 is SASEGT. The CDR3: CASSGWRPTDTQYF. The CDR3 coding sequence is TGTGCCAGCAGTGGTTGGAGGCCGACAGATACGCAGTATTTT.

This clonotype was observed a handful of times. The chain is built from TRBV5-4 and TRBJ2-6; weak D call: TRBD2 (5 bases). Trimming removed 0 bases at V and 2 bases at J, with 6 bases between. CDR3 size: 15 residues. CDR1 is SGHNT and CDR2 is YYREEE in the germline V gene (reference sequence). CDR3 coding DNA: TGTGCCAGCAGCTTGGCGGGGACTGGGGCCAACGTCCTGACTTTC. It yields the protein CASSLAGTGANVLTF.

The rearrangement joins TRBV28 to TRBJ1-2; D unresolved. V dropped 1 base and J dropped 4 bases, with 10 bases sitting between them. The CDR3 runs 14 residues. Germline assignment: CDR1 MDHEN and CDR2 SYDVKM. CDR3 amino acids: CASSLSPGFYGYTF. CDR3 bases: TGTGCCAGCAGTTTATCCCCTGGGTTCTATGGCTACACCTTC.

This chain uses TRBV11-3 with TRBJ1-1; tentative D call: TRBD1 (5 bases). The CDR3 sequence is 15 residues long. Germline V gene sequence: CDR1 SGHNT, CDR2 YENEEA. Between the trimmed V and J ends, which lost 0 bases and 4 bases, there was a span of 12 bases. CDR3 amino acids: CASSLDVAQGTEAFF. As DNA, the CDR3 is TGTGCCAGCAGCTTAGATGTGGCCCAGGGCACTGAAGCTTTCTTT.

In this sample, this clonotype turned up a few times. V is TRBV27 and J is TRBJ1-1; TRBD1 is a possible D gene (5 bases). This CDR3 comprises 15 residues. Trimming took 2 bases from V and 0 from J, leaving 10 bases between them. Germline V CDR1 and CDR2: MNHEY, SMNVEV (reference sequence). In nucleotides, the CDR3 is TGTGCCAGCAGTTTAAAGGGACGGTTGAACACTGAAGCTTTCTTT. It yields the protein CASSLKGRLNTEAFF.

This clonotype was recorded many times. This chain uses TRBV12-3 or TRBV12-4 with TRBJ1-1, with D unclear. The CDR3 consists of 14 residues. V dropped 7 bases and J dropped 4 bases, with 16 bases sitting between them. The CDR3 region has the DNA TGTGCCAGCAAGCGGCAGCCTTTGGGCACTGAAGCTTTCTTT. Translated, it gives CASKRQPLGTEAFF.

The chain combines TRBV5-1 with TRBJ2-7, with D unresolved. Trimming took off 2 bases at V and 5 bases at J, with 14 bases between the two ends. The CDR3 contains 14 residues. Germline V gives CDR1 SGHRS, CDR2 YFSETQ. The CDR3 bases are TGCGCCAGCAGCTTCCGACTCTCGGACCACGAGCAGTACTTC. Its protein is CASSFRLSDHEQYF.

This clonotype was seen repeatedly, ten times or more. The V gene is TRBV28, the J gene TRBJ1-1, with 9 bases aligning to TRBD1. Germline V CDR1 and CDR2: MDHEN, SYDVKM. With 0 bases clipped from V and 5 bases from J, the junction kept 7 bases outside the gene matches. The CDR3 length is 16 residues. As DNA, the CDR3 is TGTGCCAGCAGTTTATGGCTTGGGACAGGGCGGACTGAAGCTTTCTTT. It encodes CASSLWLGTGRTEAFF.

The chain combines TRBV20-1 with TRBJ2-7; 12 bases agree with TRBD1. This CDR3 is built from 15 residues. The germline gives CDR1 DFQATT, CDR2 SNEGSKA (reference sequence). J lost 0 bases, V lost 1 base, and 1 base had no gene match. CDR3 DNA sequence: TGCAGTGCTAGAGGGGACAGGGGGCGCTCCTACGAGCAGTACTTC. Amino acids: CSARGDRGRSYEQYF.

This clonotype was detected only a few times. This chain uses TRBV19 with TRBJ1-1; tentative D call: TRBD1 (6 bases). The germline V gene has CDR1 LNHDA and CDR2 SQIVND (reference sequence). The V and J ends lost 6 bases and 0 bases respectively, with 14 bases between them. The CDR3 has 15 residues. The CDR3 DNA is TGTGCCAGTAGCAGATGGACAGATATGAACACTGAAGCTTTCTTT. It is translated as CASSRWTDMNTEAFF.

The genes are TRBV4-2 and TRBJ1-3; possibly TRBD1 for D (6 bases). CDR3 length equals 16 residues. Looked up from germline, CDR1 is LGHNA and CDR2 is YNFKEQ. V was shortened by 1 base and J by 4 bases, with 14 bases between the two germline ends. The CDR3 DNA is TGTGCCAGCAGCCAAGCCCAGGGGAAATTCGGAAACACCATATATTTT. This sequence encodes CASSQAQGKFGNTIYF.

This clonotype was observed at least ten times. J is TRBJ2-7 and V is TRBV3-1; D may correspond to TRBD1 or TRBD2 (5 bases each). The germline gives CDR1 LGHDT, CDR2 YNNKEL (reference sequence). The CDR3 contains 16 residues. Trimming took 4 bases from V and 1 from J, leaving 17 bases between them. This CDR3 is CASSPFREPNSYEQYF. CDR3 nucleotides: TGTGCCAGCAGCCCTTTCAGGGAGCCAAATTCCTACGAGCAGTACTTC.

There are many counts of this clonotype. This rearrangement joins TRBV6-1 to TRBJ2-1; no firm D call. In germline, CDR1 is MNHNS, CDR2 SASEGT. V shed 5 bases and J shed 5 bases, with 13 bases lying between them. CDR3 size: 14 residues. The CDR3 loop reads CASSPNGPNNEQFF. Written as DNA, the CDR3 is TGTGCCAGCAGTCCAAATGGACCTAACAATGAGCAGTTCTTC.

CDR3 sequence (DNA): TGCGCCAGCAGCCCTTTGGGGCACCAGCCCCAGCATTTT. Its translation is CASSPLGHQPQHF. The J gene is TRBJ1-5, the V gene TRBV4-3, with D possibly being TRBD1 (5 bases). Between the trimmed V and J ends, which lost 4 bases and 7 bases, there was a span of 11 bases. CDR1 LGHNA and CDR2 YSLEER come from the germline V gene. The CDR3 is 13 residues long.

The chain couples TRBV30 to TRBJ1-3; TRBD1 matches at 7 bases. Germline trimming cut 3 bases from V and 6 bases from J; bases unmatched to any gene: 11. Germline V gives CDR1 GTSNPN, CDR2 SVGIG (reference sequence). The CDR3 consists of 15 residues. The CDR3 DNA sequence: TGTGCCTGGAGCCTGGACAGGTATCCGGAAAACACCATATATTTT. Its protein is CAWSLDRYPENTIYF.

The table lists this clonotype with many counts. The rearrangement uses TRBV7-9 and TRBJ1-5; the D gene is possibly TRBD1 (6 bases). V was clipped by 5 bases and J by 3 bases, with 14 bases between them. The CDR3 consists of 15 residues. Germline V gene lookup returns CDR1 SEHNR and CDR2 FQNEAQ (reference sequence). This chain's CDR3 is CASSPTTGFNQPQHF. The CDR3 coding sequence is TGTGCCAGCAGCCCAACAACAGGGTTCAATCAGCCCCAGCATTTT.

The chain combines TRBV5-1 with TRBJ1-1, with D unclear. The CDR3 is 14 amino acids. The V and J ends lost 0 bases and 2 bases respectively, with 8 bases between them. Germline values: CDR1 SGHRS, CDR2 YFSETQ. CDR3 DNA: TGCGCCAGCAGCTTGGACCCAACCAACACTGAAGCTTTCTTT. It yields the protein CASSLDPTNTEAFF. Together with reference TRBV5-1 and TRBJ1-1, the CDR3 gives the full variable domain: KAGVTQTPRYLIKTRGQQVTLSCSPISGHRSVSWYQQTPGQGLQFLFEYFSETQRNKGNFPGRFSGRQFSNSRSEMNVSTLELGDSALYLCASSLDPTNTEAFFGQGTRLTVV.

In its sample, this clonotype was seen a few times. The V call is TRBV20-1, the J call TRBJ2-1; TRBD2 aligns across 11 bases. Looked up from germline, CDR1 is DFQATT and CDR2 is SNEGSKA (reference sequence). The junction had 12 bases not matched to a gene; V was cut back by 6 bases and J by 8 bases. The CDR3 runs 15 residues. DNA of the CDR3: TGCAGTGCGAACCCTACTAGCGGGAGAATCGATGAGCAGTTCTTC. It translates to CSANPTSGRIDEQFF.

This clonotype was counted between two and nine times. This chain connects TRBV9 to TRBJ1-3, with a tentative D call TRBD1 (6 bases). CDR3 length: 15 residues. The germline V and J ends were trimmed by 2 bases and 4 bases, with 13 bases remaining between them. Germline assignment: CDR1 SGDLS and CDR2 YYNGEE. CDR3: CASSVGGKEGNTIYF. The CDR3 nucleotides read TGTGCCAGCAGCGTCGGGGGCAAAGAGGGAAACACCATATATTTT.

This clonotype was recorded many times. The chain combines TRBV5-1 with TRBJ2-7; D ambiguous. The V and J ends lost 1 base and 0 bases respectively, with 8 bases between them. Germline values: CDR1 SGHRS, CDR2 YFSETQ. This CDR3 comprises 14 residues. CDR3 bases: TGCGCCAGCAGCTTGTTTGGGGACTCCTACGAGCAGTACTTC. Amino acids: CASSLFGDSYEQYF. The whole variable domain, filled in from reference TRBV5-1 and TRBJ2-7, reads KAGVTQTPRYLIKTRGQQVTLSCSPISGHRSVSWYQQTPGQGLQFLFEYFSETQRNKGNFPGRFSGRQFSNSRSEMNVSTLELGDSALYLCASSLFGDSYEQYFGPGTRLTVT.

CDR3 loop: CASSVGGRDTQYF. CDR3 bases: TGTGCCAGCAGCGTAGGAGGAAGAGATACGCAGTATTTT. The chain joins TRBV9 to TRBJ2-3; D remains unclear. CDR3 length equals 13 residues. Between the trimmed V and J ends, which lost 0 bases and 5 bases, there was a span of 7 bases. The germline gives CDR1 SGDLS, CDR2 YYNGEE.

As for this clonotype: Since the CDR3 does not end with the conserved phenylalanine or tryptophan, this likely comes from a read error. This chain connects TRBV10-3 to TRBJ2-7, with TRBD2 identical over 12 bases. J lost 4 bases, V lost 10 bases, and 14 bases had no gene match. Germline assignment: CDR1 ENHRY and CDR2 SYGVKD. This CDR3 spans 16 amino acids. Here the CDR3 DNA reads TGTGCCACCCCCCAGACTAGCGGGAGAATTGTGTACGAGCAGTACCTC. It translates to CATPQTSGRIVYEQYL.

There are a few counts of this clonotype. The V gene is TRBV4-1, the J gene TRBJ1-3; D is perhaps TRBD1 (6 bases). The CDR3 contains 16 residues. Germline V CDR1 and CDR2: MGHRA, YSYEKL. Deletions cut 0 bases from V and 3 bases from J, with 12 bases between. The CDR3 loop reads CASSQDMTGYGNTIYF. CDR3 in DNA: TGCGCCAGCAGCCAAGATATGACAGGTTATGGAAACACCATATATTTT.

A few counts support this clonotype. The V call is TRBV29-1, the J call TRBJ1-5, with a possible D match to TRBD1 (5 bases). Germline V lookup: CDR1 SQVTM, CDR2 ANQGSEA. This CDR3 region has 12 residues. The CDR3 region is CSPGQLNQPQHF. Written as DNA, the CDR3 is TGCAGTCCGGGGCAGCTCAATCAGCCCCAGCATTTT.

The V gene is TRBV29-1, the J gene TRBJ1-2, with TRBD1 matching 8 bases. Trimming cost V 1 base and J 2 bases; bases outside gene matches: 3. Germline assignment: CDR1 SQVTM and CDR2 ANQGSEA. The CDR3 consists of 14 residues. CDR3 region: CSVEGYRGNYGYTF. The CDR3 DNA is TGCAGCGTTGAAGGATACAGGGGGAACTATGGCTACACCTTC.

The V call is TRBV2, the J call TRBJ2-3; D unresolved. The V gene's germline CDR1 is SNHLY and CDR2 FYNNEI. The V end was cut by 1 base, the J end by 2 bases, with 10 bases between. CDR3 length: 15 residues. The CDR3 coding sequence is TGTGCCAGCAGTGAAGAAAGGGATTTCACAGATACGCAGTATTTT. Translated: CASSEERDFTDTQYF.

J is TRBJ2-5 and V is TRBV28; 8 nucleotides agree with TRBD2. The trim removed 1 base at V and 5 bases at J, leaving 12 bases unmatched. The germline gives CDR1 MDHEN, CDR2 SYDVKM. This CDR3 has 17 residues. The CDR3 DNA sequence: TGTGCCAGCAGTTTATTCCGGGGGGGTAATATTGCGGAGACCCAGTACTTC. Protein: CASSLFRGGNIAETQYF.

This clonotype occurred a few times. V usage is TRBV20-1 and J usage is TRBJ2-7, with D tentatively TRBD1 (5 bases). The CDR3 covers 14 residues. Trimming cost V 3 bases and J 7 bases, with 19 bases left between them. CDR1 and CDR2 from the germline V gene are DFQATT and SNEGSKA (reference sequence). The CDR3 here is CSASRDRSDEEQYF. In nucleotides, the CDR3 is TGCAGTGCTAGCCGTGACAGATCCGACGAAGAGCAGTACTTC.